The 4 T cell receptor beta chains given below trace back to one sample, sequenced in a study of cytomegalovirus exposure and HLA in healthy donors. PCR involved 60 Vbeta and 13 Jbeta primers. Data came from immunoSEQ multiplex PCR; TCRdb stores just in-frame clones and leaves some out. The sample records some 200,000 clones, approximately 90% being singletons. The sample comprised PBMCs. All receptors come from a woman between 18 and 29 years old in good health and CMV-seronegative.

The V gene is TRBV27, the J gene TRBJ1-2, with 7 bases aligning to TRBD1. The CDR3 consists of 13 residues. The V segment lost 1 base and the J segment 8 bases; nucleotides outside the gene matches: 4. Germline V gene data show CDR1 as MNHEY and CDR2 as SMNVEV (reference sequence). Here the CDR3 reads CASSLLGGEGYTF. The CDR3, as DNA: TGTGCCAGCAGTTTATTAGGGGGCGAGGGCTACACCTTC.

This clone was picked up one time. This chain's CDR3 is CASSLEGWSGNSPLHF. CDR3 sequence (DNA): TGTGCCAGCAGCTTAGAAGGTTGGTCGGGTAATTCACCCCTCCACTTT. This sequence joins TRBV11-3 and TRBJ1-6; unclear D gene. The CDR3 covers 16 residues. CDR1 is SGHNT and CDR2 is YENEEA in the germline V gene. V lost 0 bases, J lost 6 bases, and 12 bases lay in between.

CDR3 bases: TGTGCCAGCAGTCCAATAGACAGGGCGGACACTGAAGCTTTCTTT. The encoded protein is CASSPIDRADTEAFF. This rearrangement joins TRBV27 to TRBJ1-1; TRBD1 matches at 7 bases. Trimming took 5 bases from V and 3 from J; bases not matched to a gene: 9. The CDR3 runs 15 residues. Germline assignment: CDR1 MNHEY and CDR2 SMNVEV (reference sequence).

The rearrangement joins TRBV18 to TRBJ1-2; TRBD1 matches 8 bases. The germline gives CDR1 KGHSH, CDR2 LQKENI. CDR3 length: 13 residues. V gave up 3 bases and J gave up 8 bases; unmatched junction bases: 5. The CDR3: CASSPSGGNGYTF. CDR3 DNA sequence: TGTGCCAGCTCACCGTCAGGGGGCAACGGCTACACCTTC.